These 32 T cell receptor beta chains were sequenced from one sample in a study of blood T cell repertoires in COVID-19. The method was immunoSEQ multiplex PCR; TCRdb's version includes in-frame clones alone and lacks a portion of them. Found here are a few hundred thousand clones, about 80% of them singletons; the top ten hold more than 3%. The source material was PBMCs or T cells enriched from blood (not recorded which). All receptors derive from a man in his fifties who had recovered from COVID-19.

This clone was counted a few times. V usage is TRBV11-3 and J usage is TRBJ1-1, with D maybe TRBD1 (6 bases). Germline assignment: CDR1 SGHNT and CDR2 YENEEA. The CDR3 length is 14 residues. V was shortened by 0 bases and J by 3 bases, with 8 bases between the two germline ends. CDR3 protein: CASSLDRGDTEAFF. CDR3 nucleotide sequence: TGTGCCAGCAGCTTAGACAGGGGTGACACTGAAGCTTTCTTT.

V and J are TRBV11-1 and TRBJ1-2; the D is unclear. Germline CDR1 is SGHAT and CDR2 is FQDESV (reference sequence). This CDR3 is 12 amino acids long. The V gene lost 1 base and the J gene lost 5 bases, with 5 bases spanning the gap. CDR3 nucleotides: TGTGCCAGCAGCTTAGGAGATTATGGCTACACCTTC. It codes for CASSLGDYGYTF.

The V gene is TRBV27, the J gene TRBJ2-7; the D gene is possibly TRBD1 (6 bases). Trimming took off 4 bases at V and 1 base at J, with 11 bases between the two ends. The germline CDR1 and CDR2 sequences are MNHEY and SMNVEV (reference sequence). The CDR3 runs to 14 residues. The CDR3, as DNA: TGTGCCAGCAGTTCGAGGGACATGTCCTACGAGCAGTACTTC. Translation gives CASSSRDMSYEQYF.

The gene calls are TRBV19 and TRBJ2-1, with 7 bases fitting TRBD1. The ends lost 6 bases at V and 4 bases at J; junction bases unmatched: 6. Germline V gives CDR1 LNHDA, CDR2 SQIVND (reference sequence). This CDR3 has 14 amino acids. As DNA, the CDR3 is TGTGCCAGTAGCCGGGACAGAGAATACAATGAGCAGTTCTTC. This translates into CASSRDREYNEQFF.

The rearrangement uses TRBV6-4 and TRBJ2-1, with D perhaps matching TRBD2 (6 bases). Germline V lookup: CDR1 MRHNA, CDR2 SNTAGT. There are 15 residues in the CDR3. Deletions cut 2 bases from V and 4 bases from J, with 12 bases between. CDR3 sequence: CASSDEAGPYNEQFF. For the CDR3, the DNA is TGTGCCAGCAGTGACGAGGCGGGACCTTACAATGAGCAGTTCTTC.

The chain links TRBV7-3 to TRBJ2-5; 7 bases are shared with TRBD2. Looked up from germline, CDR1 is SGHTA and CDR2 is FQGTGA. V shed 5 bases and J 3 bases; nucleotides not matched to a gene: 6. The CDR3 extends over 14 amino acids. DNA for the CDR3: TGTGCCAGCAGCCCCGGCCGGGGGGAAGAGACCCAGTACTTC. This encodes CASSPGRGEETQYF.

The chain employs TRBV5-3 and TRBJ1-5; D is perhaps TRBD1 (6 bases). TRBV5-3 is classed as an ORF, of uncertain function. The CDR3 totals 19 residues. V lost 4 bases, J lost 0 bases, and 23 bases lay in between. The CDR3 spells CARSPLGQSQTHSNQPQHF. DNA of the CDR3: TGTGCCAGAAGCCCCCTAGGACAGAGCCAAACACATAGCAATCAGCCCCAGCATTTT.

The chain is built from TRBV6-1 and TRBJ1-6; D unresolved. Trimming removed 1 base at V and 10 bases at J, with 11 bases between. Germline V CDR1 and CDR2: MNHNS, SASEGT. The CDR3 consists of 14 residues. CDR3 loop: CASSEGLGGSPLHF. CDR3 DNA: TGTGCCAGCAGTGAAGGATTGGGAGGATCACCCCTCCACTTT.

The chain joins TRBV21-1 to TRBJ1-5. TRBV21-1 is a pseudogene locus. The CDR3 is 16 residues long. This chain's CDR3 is CASSKYPGNGNQPQHF. The CDR3 DNA is TGTGCCAGCAGTAAGTACCCGGGGAACGGCAATCAGCCCCAGCATTTT.

The genes are TRBV4-3 and TRBJ1-4; D might be TRBD1 (6 bases). Germline lookup yields CDR1 LGHNA and CDR2 YSLEER. V dropped 5 bases and J dropped 10 bases, with 17 bases sitting between them. This CDR3 region has 14 residues. The CDR3 protein is CASSGTRDFGKLFF. The CDR3 nucleotides are TGCGCCAGCAGCGGGACAAGGGATTTCGGAAAACTGTTTTTT.

The chain carries TRBV20-1 and TRBJ2-5; 9 bases match TRBD2. Looked up from germline, CDR1 is DFQATT and CDR2 is SNEGSKA (reference sequence). The CDR3 runs 14 residues. V shed 3 bases, J shed 4 bases, and the junction held 6 bases outside the gene matches. CDR3 coding DNA: TGCAGTGCTAGTTGGCGGGGGGGCTTAGAGACCCAGTACTTC. Amino acid sequence: CSASWRGGLETQYF.

The chain recombines TRBV7-3 with TRBJ1-1; no clear D. Looked up from germline, CDR1 is SGHTA and CDR2 is FQGTGA. The CDR3 is 13 amino acids. Trimming removed 11 bases from V and 1 base from J, with 14 bases in between. The CDR3 reads CACRQQTNTEAFF. The CDR3 DNA reads TGTGCCTGCCGGCAACAGACGAACACTGAAGCTTTCTTT. Supplemented by reference TRBV7-3 and TRBJ1-1, the full variable domain reads GAGVSQTPSNKVTEKGKYVELRCDPISGHTALYWYRQSLGQGPEFLIYFQGTGAADDSGLPNDRFFAVRPEGSVSTLKIQRTERGDSAVYLCACRQQTNTEAFFGQGTRLTVV.

This chain uses TRBV5-1 with TRBJ2-3; TRBD2 matches at 7 bases. Germline lookup yields CDR1 SGHRS and CDR2 YFSETQ. Losses at the gene ends were 6 bases for V and 4 bases for J; bases not matched to a gene: 11. The CDR3 totals 15 residues. In nucleotides, the CDR3 is TGCGCCAGCAATAGCGGGCGGGTGGGGGCAGATACGCAGTATTTT. Residues: CASNSGRVGADTQYF.

The V call is TRBV19, the J call TRBJ2-5; D unresolved. V was trimmed by 3 bases and J by 5 bases, leaving 7 bases between them. Germline V CDR1 and CDR2: LNHDA, SQIVND (reference sequence). This CDR3 region has 12 residues. In DNA form, the CDR3 reads TGTGCCAGTAGTATGGAGAGGGAGACCCAGTACTTC. This encodes CASSMERETQYF.

The chain recombines TRBV19 with TRBJ1-2, with a possible D match to TRBD1 (5 bases). The V gene lost 3 bases and the J gene lost 0 bases, with 8 bases spanning the gap. The CDR3 extends over 14 amino acids. Germline V CDR1 and CDR2: LNHDA, SQIVND (reference sequence). DNA for the CDR3: TGTGCCAGTAGTATCACAGGTCCTAACTATGGCTACACCTTC. This sequence encodes CASSITGPNYGYTF.

The chain is built from TRBV10-1 and TRBJ1-1, with 7 bases that match TRBD1. The J segment lost 1 base and the V segment lost 6 bases, leaving 8 bases of the junction unmatched. The germline gives CDR1 WNHNN, CDR2 SYGVQD (reference sequence). This CDR3 region has 15 residues. The DNA of the CDR3 is TGCGCCAGCAGCCCCACCGGGACAGCGAACACTGAAGCTTTCTTT. This sequence encodes CASSPTGTANTEAFF.

In its sample, this clone was seen many times. V and J are TRBV5-1 and TRBJ2-7; D is undetermined. The CDR3 contains 12 residues. The V gene's germline CDR1 is SGHRS and CDR2 YFSETQ. V was cut by 1 base and J by 3 bases, with 5 bases left in between. The CDR3 reads CASSLTVYEQYF. CDR3 sequence (DNA): TGCGCCAGCAGCTTGACAGTCTACGAGCAGTACTTC.

V and J are TRBV5-6 and TRBJ1-5; 8 nucleotides line up with TRBD1. The CDR3 is 18 residues long. Germline V lookup: CDR1 SGHDT, CDR2 YYEEEE. V shed 4 bases, J shed 4 bases, and the junction held 16 bases outside the gene matches. The CDR3 here is CASSHTRDRKRVNQPQHF. The CDR3 bases are TGTGCCAGCAGCCACACCCGGGACAGGAAAAGGGTTAATCAGCCCCAGCATTTT.

This sequence joins TRBV19 and TRBJ2-1; the D gene is possibly TRBD1 (5 bases). This CDR3 has 13 amino acids. The V gene lost 7 bases and the J gene lost 7 bases, with 14 bases spanning the gap. The germline V gene encodes CDR1 LNHDA and CDR2 SQIVND (reference sequence). CDR3 in amino acids: CASTAGYGNEQFF. The CDR3 DNA reads as TGTGCCAGTACCGCAGGGTATGGGAATGAGCAGTTCTTC.

This rearrangement joins TRBV21-1 to TRBJ2-5; TRBD1, as called in the table, went unchecked against the DNA. TRBV21-1 is classified as a pseudogene. The CDR3 has 15 residues. In DNA form, the CDR3 reads TGTGCCAGCAGCAAAGCGGTTGCCGATGGTGGGCCCCAGTACTTC. This encodes CASSKAVADGGPQYF.

The J gene is TRBJ2-3, the V gene TRBV5-1; D is uncertain. V shed 4 bases and J shed 4 bases, with 10 bases lying between them. Germline CDR1 and CDR2: SGHRS and YFSETQ. The CDR3 has 13 residues. This CDR3 reads CASSPLVADTQYF. The CDR3 DNA follows: TGCGCCAGCAGCCCACTCGTCGCAGATACGCAGTATTTT.

Turning to this clone: The sample contains more than one DNA sequence encoding this CDR3. V is TRBV10-1 and J is TRBJ1-3; D uncertain. The CDR3 runs 11 residues. V lost 5 bases and J 3 bases, leaving 2 bases between the germline ends. Germline lookup yields CDR1 WNHNN and CDR2 SYGVQD (reference sequence). The CDR3 bases are TGCGCCAGCAGTTATGGAAACACCATATATTTT. It yields the protein CASSYGNTIYF.

The V call is TRBV12-5, the J call TRBJ1-1; D possibly corresponds to TRBD1 (6 bases). Trimming took 4 bases from V and 5 from J, leaving 11 bases between them. Germline V lookup: CDR1 LGHNT, CDR2 FRNRAP. The CDR3 has 13 amino acids. The CDR3 sequence is CASGSGEGTEAFF. The CDR3 DNA reads as TGTGCTAGTGGTTCAGGGGAAGGGACTGAAGCTTTCTTT.

This clone was observed a single time. The rearrangement links TRBV5-4 to TRBJ2-1; 14 nucleotides line up with TRBD2. The trim removed 4 bases at V and 7 bases at J, leaving 7 bases unmatched. The CDR3 covers 16 residues. Germline lookup yields CDR1 SGHNT and CDR2 YYREEE (reference sequence). CDR3 DNA sequence: TGTGCCAGCAGCCAGGGGACTAGCGGGAGTGGGAATGAGCAGTTCTTC. Encoded protein: CASSQGTSGSGNEQFF.

The V call is TRBV5-1, the J call TRBJ2-3, with 9 bases fitting TRBD1. J gave up 5 bases and V 2 bases, and 6 bases lay outside the gene matches. CDR3 length: 15 residues. Germline V gene data show CDR1 as SGHRS and CDR2 as YFSETQ. CDR3 residues: CASSFFGTGKDTQYF. The CDR3 DNA reads as TGCGCCAGCAGCTTCTTTGGGACAGGGAAAGATACGCAGTATTTT.

The V gene is TRBV12-5, the J gene TRBJ1-3, with unresolved D. V lost 2 bases, J lost 3 bases, and 11 bases lay in between. Germline CDR1 is LGHNT and CDR2 is FRNRAP. This CDR3 region has 15 residues. Here the CDR3 reads CASGLSTGIGNTIYF. The CDR3 bases are TGTGCTAGTGGTTTGAGTACGGGGATTGGAAACACCATATATTTT.

This sequence joins TRBV4-1 and TRBJ2-7, with TRBD1 as a possible D gene (8 bases). With 1 base removed from V and 9 bases from J, the gap between germline ends came to 16 bases. Germline loops: CDR1 MGHRA, CDR2 YSYEKL. The CDR3 spans 14 residues. CDR3 bases: TGCGCCAGCAGCCAAGGGGACAGGTCGGGGGGGCAGTACTTC. It is translated as CASSQGDRSGGQYF.

The gene calls are TRBV9 and TRBJ2-5, with D possibly TRBD2 on 5 matching bases. The CDR3 has 15 residues. V lost 2 bases to trimming and J lost 5 bases, with 16 bases between them. Germline lookup yields CDR1 SGDLS and CDR2 YYNGEE. Here the CDR3 DNA reads TGTGCCAGCAGCGTGGAGTCCCGGGGTTACGAGACCCAGTACTTC. This translates into CASSVESRGYETQYF.

The chain carries TRBV6-6 and TRBJ2-5, with D perhaps matching TRBD2 (5 bases). Germline CDR1 MNHNY, CDR2 SVGAGI (reference sequence). This CDR3 has 16 residues. V was trimmed by 6 bases and J by 7 bases, leaving 24 bases between them. The CDR3 here is CASSPPGEPPGVTQYF. The CDR3 DNA follows: TGTGCCAGCAGCCCCCCCGGGGAACCACCGGGCGTGACCCAGTACTTC.

There are a few counts of this clone. The chain's CDR3 is CATSDLTTGRQYF. Here the CDR3 DNA reads TGTGCCACCAGTGATTTGACGACAGGTCGACAGTACTTC. The J gene is TRBJ2-7, the V gene TRBV24-1; D possibly corresponds to TRBD1 (6 bases). V was cut by 0 bases and J by 10 bases, with 12 bases left in between. From germline, CDR1 is KGHDR and CDR2 SFDVKD. The CDR3 has 13 residues.

This clone was counted once. The chain joins TRBV6-5 to TRBJ1-2, with 9 positions matching TRBD1. The CDR3 runs 16 residues. Unmatched junction bases numbered 9, after V lost 4 bases and J lost 3 bases. Germline assignment: CDR1 MNHEY and CDR2 SVGAGI. In DNA, the CDR3 is TGTGCCAGCAGTTCCCTAGGGACAGGGCCACACTATGGCTACACCTTC. Translating gives CASSSLGTGPHYGYTF.

The genes are TRBV12-5 and TRBJ2-3; tentatively, D is TRBD1 (6 bases). CDR1 and CDR2 from the germline V gene are LGHNT and FRNRAP. The V gene lost 4 bases and the J gene lost 2 bases, with 10 bases spanning the gap. This CDR3 is 14 amino acids long. CDR3 sequence (DNA): TGTGCTAGTGGTTCAGGGACAAACACAGATACGCAGTATTTT. Its translation: CASGSGTNTDTQYF.